The 6 T cell receptor beta chains reported below all come from one sample, sequenced in a study of shared clonotypes between healthy human individuals. TCRdb's copy holds only in-frame clones and misses some; the assay was immunoSEQ multiplex PCR. The sample has roughly 550,000 clones; just under 97% are singletons. Naive CD8 isolation took CD45RO-negative cells positively selected for CCR7 and excluded terminally differentiated effector memory CD45RA+ cells. The sequenced material came from naive CD8+ T cells sorted from blood. These receptors were obtained from a woman aged 25 to 45 in good health.

The chain uses TRBV7-9 and TRBJ2-1; D remains unclear. The CDR3 covers 16 residues. The germline V gene has CDR1 SEHNR and CDR2 FQNEAQ (reference sequence). V was shortened by 5 bases and J by 2 bases, with 16 bases between the two germline ends. This CDR3 reads CASSTVTLPPYNEQFF. The CDR3, as DNA: TGTGCCAGCAGCACCGTGACCCTCCCTCCCTACAATGAGCAGTTCTTC.

This chain links TRBV9 with TRBJ2-5, with 9 bases identical to TRBD1. Trimming took 4 bases from V and 4 from J; bases not matched to a gene: 5. CDR1 is SGDLS and CDR2 is YYNGEE in the germline V gene. The CDR3 runs to 14 residues. CDR3 in amino acids: CASSKTGGPETQYF. CDR3 DNA sequence: TGTGCCAGCAGCAAAACAGGGGGCCCAGAGACCCAGTACTTC.

This clone appeared a single time. The gene calls are TRBV7-9 and TRBJ2-7, with TRBD2 identical over 13 bases. The junction had 4 bases not matched to a gene; V was cut back by 9 bases and J by 5 bases. The CDR3 loop spans 13 amino acids. Germline CDR1 reads SEHNR; CDR2 reads FQNEAQ (reference sequence). The CDR3 region is CASGTSGTHEQYF. The CDR3 region has the DNA TGTGCCAGTGGGACTAGCGGGACTCACGAGCAGTACTTC.

The rearrangement uses TRBV9 and TRBJ2-3; 11 nucleotides line up with TRBD2. CDR3 size: 22 residues. The J segment lost 1 base and the V segment lost 2 bases, leaving 21 bases of the junction unmatched. Germline CDR1 SGDLS, CDR2 YYNGEE. The CDR3, as DNA: TGTGCCAGCAGCGTGGGGAGGGAGGGGACTAGCGGCCCCCCGGTCGGCACAGATACGCAGTATTTT. It codes for CASSVGREGTSGPPVGTDTQYF.

The gene calls are TRBV4-1 and TRBJ2-7; no reliable D call. Germline lookup yields CDR1 MGHRA and CDR2 YSYEKL. This CDR3 contains 12 residues. Deletions cut 0 bases from V and 5 bases from J, with 5 bases between. CDR3 coding DNA: TGCGCCAGCAGCCAAGATGAAAACGAGCAGTACTTC. This sequence encodes CASSQDENEQYF.

The chain joins TRBV6-5 to TRBJ2-7, with TRBD2 as a possible D gene (6 bases). CDR1 is MNHEY and CDR2 is SVGAGI in the germline V gene. The CDR3 is 13 amino acids. The V gene lost 2 bases and the J gene lost 4 bases, with 9 bases spanning the gap. This chain's CDR3 is CASSYGRRYEQYF. The CDR3 region has the DNA TGTGCCAGCAGTTACGGGAGGCGTTACGAGCAGTACTTC.